Listed below are T cell receptor beta chains from one sample, sequenced in a study of neoadjuvant nivolumab and ipilimumab in lung cancer. Here immunoSEQ multiplex PCR was the method, and the copy in TCRdb shows in-frame clones only, minus some. Among about 18,000 clones listed, approximately 79% were seen once. Here the sequenced sample was tumor tissue, taken after neoadjuvant nivolumab, alone or with ipilimumab, at or shortly before surgery. The receptors derive from an adult with non-small cell lung cancer. Each CDR3 is given with its conserved first and last residue. Each record gives: D gene, J gene, V gene, clone size, CDR3 protein, CDR3 DNA. The D gene is left open where the match is weak. Expanded clones are given a class, and other clones once, few, many or no size at all.

D gene: TRBD1
J gene: TRBJ1-2
V gene: TRBV6-5
clone size: NA
CDR3 protein: CASSYRQGVRNYGYTF
CDR3 DNA: TGTGCCAGCAGTTACCGACAGGGGGTCCGTAACTATGGCTACACCTTC

D gene: NA
J gene: TRBJ1-4
V gene: TRBV18
clone size: NA
CDR3 protein: CASSPRYNEKLFF
CDR3 DNA: TGTGCCAGCTCACCACGATACAATGAAAAACTGTTTTTT

D gene: TRBD1
J gene: TRBJ2-3
V gene: TRBV30
clone size: NA
CDR3 protein: CAWSVSGQASTQYF
CDR3 DNA: TGTGCCTGGAGTGTGTCAGGACAGGCGTCGACGCAGTATTTT

D gene: TRBD1
J gene: TRBJ2-5
V gene: TRBV2
clone size: few
CDR3 protein: CASSPTGGSQETQYF
CDR3 DNA: TGTGCCAGCAGTCCTACAGGGGGAAGTCAAGAGACCCAGTACTTC

D gene: NA
J gene: TRBJ1-2
V gene: TRBV28
clone size: NA
CDR3 protein: CASSLSGGGINYGYTF
CDR3 DNA: TGTGCCAGCAGTTTATCTGGAGGGGGGATTAACTATGGCTACACCTTC

D gene: NA
J gene: TRBJ1-6
V gene: TRBV29-1
clone size: NA
CDR3 protein: CSVLEGNSPLHF
CDR3 DNA: TGCAGCGTCCTGGAGGGGAATTCACCCCTCCACTTT

D gene: NA
J gene: TRBJ1-3
V gene: TRBV7-8
clone size: once
CDR3 protein: CASSQTGSGNTIYF
CDR3 DNA: TGTGCCAGCAGTCAGACAGGCTCTGGAAACACCATATATTTT

D gene: NA
J gene: TRBJ1-1
V gene: TRBV4-3
clone size: NA
CDR3 protein: CASSQDRGMNTEAFF
CDR3 DNA: TGCGCCAGCAGCCAAGATAGGGGGATGAACACTGAAGCTTTCTTT

D gene: NA
J gene: TRBJ1-2
V gene: TRBV19
clone size: NA
CDR3 protein: CASSIAGALDYGYTF
CDR3 DNA: TGTGCCAGTAGTATAGCCGGAGCGTTGGACTATGGCTACACCTTC

D gene: TRBD1
J gene: TRBJ2-7
V gene: TRBV9
clone size: few
CDR3 protein: CASSSNPGTGTYEQYF
CDR3 DNA: TGTGCCAGCAGCTCCAACCCCGGGACAGGGACCTACGAGCAGTACTTC